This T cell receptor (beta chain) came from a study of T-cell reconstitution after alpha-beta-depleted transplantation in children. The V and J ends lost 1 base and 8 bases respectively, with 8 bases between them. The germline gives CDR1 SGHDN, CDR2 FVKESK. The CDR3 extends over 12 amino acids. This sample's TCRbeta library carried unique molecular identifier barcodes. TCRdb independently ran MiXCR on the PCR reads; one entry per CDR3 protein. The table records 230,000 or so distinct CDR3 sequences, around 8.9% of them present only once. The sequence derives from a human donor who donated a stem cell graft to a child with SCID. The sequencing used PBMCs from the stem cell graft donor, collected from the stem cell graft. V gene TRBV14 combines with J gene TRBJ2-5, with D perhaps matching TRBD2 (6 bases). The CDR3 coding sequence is TGTGCCAGCAGCCAAGGGCGGGGAACCCAGTACTTC. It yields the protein CASSQGRGTQYF.